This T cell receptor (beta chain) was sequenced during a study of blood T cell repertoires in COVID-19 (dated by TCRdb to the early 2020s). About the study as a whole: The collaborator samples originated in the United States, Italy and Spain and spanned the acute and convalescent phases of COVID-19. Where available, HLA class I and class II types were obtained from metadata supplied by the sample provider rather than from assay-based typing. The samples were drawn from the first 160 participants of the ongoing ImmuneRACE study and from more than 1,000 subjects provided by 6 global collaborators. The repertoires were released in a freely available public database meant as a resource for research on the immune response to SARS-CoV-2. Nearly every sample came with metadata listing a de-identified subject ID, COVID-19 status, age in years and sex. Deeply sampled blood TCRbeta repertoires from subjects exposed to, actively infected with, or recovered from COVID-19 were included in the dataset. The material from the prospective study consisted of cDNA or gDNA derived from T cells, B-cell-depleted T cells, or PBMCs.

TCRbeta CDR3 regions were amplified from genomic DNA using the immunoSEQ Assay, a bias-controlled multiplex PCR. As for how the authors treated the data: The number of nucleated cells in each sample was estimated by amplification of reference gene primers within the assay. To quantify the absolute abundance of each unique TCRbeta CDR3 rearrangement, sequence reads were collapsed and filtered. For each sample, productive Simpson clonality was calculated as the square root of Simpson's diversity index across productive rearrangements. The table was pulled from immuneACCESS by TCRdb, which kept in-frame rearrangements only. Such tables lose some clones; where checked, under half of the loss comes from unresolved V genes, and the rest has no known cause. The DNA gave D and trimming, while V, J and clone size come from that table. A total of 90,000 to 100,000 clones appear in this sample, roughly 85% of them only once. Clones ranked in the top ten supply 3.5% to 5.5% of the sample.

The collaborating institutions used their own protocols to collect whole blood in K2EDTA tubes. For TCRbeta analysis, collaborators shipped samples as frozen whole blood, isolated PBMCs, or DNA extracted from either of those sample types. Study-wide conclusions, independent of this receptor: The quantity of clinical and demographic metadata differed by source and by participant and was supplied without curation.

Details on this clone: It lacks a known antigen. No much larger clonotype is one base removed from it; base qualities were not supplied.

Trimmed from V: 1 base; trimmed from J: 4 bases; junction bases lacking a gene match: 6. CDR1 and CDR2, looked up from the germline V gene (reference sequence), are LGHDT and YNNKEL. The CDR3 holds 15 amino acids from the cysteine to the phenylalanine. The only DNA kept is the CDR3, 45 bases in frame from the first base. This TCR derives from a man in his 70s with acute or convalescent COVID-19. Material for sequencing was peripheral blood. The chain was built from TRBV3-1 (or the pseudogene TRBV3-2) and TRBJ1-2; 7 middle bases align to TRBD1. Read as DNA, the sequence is TGTGCCAGCAGCCAAGCCCCGGGACAGCTCTATGGCTACACCTTC. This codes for CASSQAPGQLYGYTF.